This T cell receptor beta chain was captured by sequencing in a study of human T cells and chemical hapten exposure. The wider study: Diphenylcyclopropenone was administered weekly to the scalp of patients throughout the approximately 25-week study.

This clonotype was seen ten or more times. V lost 2 bases and J lost 4, with 10 bases in between. The germline V gene has CDR1 SGHTA and CDR2 FQGNSA. This CDR3 is built from 14 residues. Individual cDNA molecules (in the library) carried attached unique molecular identifiers. In the authors' workflow: Sampled TCR counts reached a median of approximately 94,000 per sample, with values ranging from 23,224 to 690,600. One entry per CDR3 protein results from TCRdb running MiXCR on the RACE reads. Clone size and V and J calls follow TCRdb, not the original study. The sample has about 300,000 distinct CDR3 sequences, around 5.5% seen once. The time point denotes: pre-sensitization, week 0. The treatment denotes: therapeutic diphenylcyclopropenone sensitization with weekly scalp DPC. Whole blood that had not been fractionated was the source of extracted total RNA.

The source is a woman in her late teens or twenties with alopecia areata. Some clones in this sample may be carry-over from other donors' samples. Material: whole blood, obtained in connection with sensitization to the hapten diphenylcyclopropenone (DPC). The chain recombines TRBV7-2 with TRBJ2-3, with D tentatively TRBD1 (8 bases). The CDR3 coding sequence is TGTGCCAGCAGCTTAACAGGGGGGGCAGATACGCAGTATTTT. Translating gives CASSLTGGADTQYF. Together with reference TRBV7-2 and TRBJ2-3, the CDR3 gives the full variable domain: GAGVSQSPSNKVTEKGKDVELRCDPISGHTALYWYRQSLGQGLEFLIYFQGNSAPDKSGLPSDRFSAERTGGSVSTLTIQRTQQEDSAVYLCASSLTGGADTQYFGPGTRLTVL.